Presented here are 16 T cell receptor beta chains from one specimen sequenced in a study of CDR3 diversity in severe acne. TCRdb reprocessed the PCR reads with MiXCR, giving one entry per CDR3 protein. The sample comprises roughly 100,000 distinct CDR3 sequences, roughly half of which are singletons, and around an eighth rests with the top ten. Input material: blood. The receptors were gathered from a male donor with acne.

This clonotype was counted ten times or more. The genes are TRBV7-9 and TRBJ2-7; TRBD1 might be the D (5 bases). CDR1 SEHNR and CDR2 FQNEAQ come from the germline V gene (reference sequence). CDR3 length equals 12 residues. V shed 10 bases and J shed 2 bases, with 12 bases lying between them. CDR3 sequence (DNA): TGTGCCACCAGGGTCACCGCCTACGAGCAGTACTTC. Translated: CATRVTAYEQYF.

The rearrangement joins TRBV7-8 to TRBJ2-6; maybe TRBD1 (6 bases). The CDR3 spans 17 residues. The V gene's germline CDR1 is SGHVS and CDR2 FQNEAQ. The ends were cut back, 5 bases at V and 2 bases at J, with 16 bases in the middle. The CDR3 DNA reads TGTGCCAGCAGCACAAGAATTCCAGGGGCTGGGGCCAACGTCCTGACTTTC. Translated, it gives CASSTRIPGAGANVLTF. Filled out from reference TRBV7-8 and TRBJ2-6, the complete variable domain reads GAGVSQSPRYKVAKRGQDVALRCDPISGHVSLFWYQQALGQGPEFLTYFQNEAQLDKSGLPSDRFFAERPEGSVSTLKIQRTQQEDSAVYLCASSTRIPGAGANVLTFGAGSRLTVL.

Concerning this clonotype itself: A much larger clone differs by one base, so this may be a read error. The rearrangement joins TRBV12-3 or TRBV12-4 to TRBJ1-1; the D is unclear. This CDR3 spans 14 amino acids. In nucleotides, the CDR3 is TGTGCCAGCACTTTAGAGGGCCTGAGCACTGAAGCTTTCTTT. Translation gives CASTLEGLSTEAFF.

This clonotype has just a few counts. Germline and junction disagree at one end, which may indicate a read error. The chain couples TRBV10-3 to TRBJ1-5; 7 bases are a match to TRBD1. The CDR3 is 13 amino acids. Germline CDR1 ENHRY, CDR2 SYGVKD. The CDR3 spells CASRGYSNQPQDF. Here the CDR3 DNA reads TGTGCCTCCAGGGGGTATAGCAATCAGCCCCAGGATTTT.

At least ten counts were recorded for this clonotype. The chain combines TRBV7-8 with TRBJ1-2; TRBD1 is a possible D gene (5 bases). This CDR3 comprises 14 residues. V lost 4 bases and J 7 bases, leaving 16 bases between the germline ends. CDR1 and CDR2 (germline): SGHVS, FQNEAQ. The CDR3 sequence: CASSYTQLDSGYTF. The DNA for the CDR3 is TGTGCCAGCAGCTATACCCAGCTAGACAGTGGCTACACCTTC.

This clonotype was seen many times. The chain links TRBV10-3 to TRBJ1-1, with D possibly matching TRBD1 (6 bases). CDR1 ENHRY and CDR2 SYGVKD come from the germline V gene. V was trimmed by 8 bases and J by 4 bases, leaving 14 bases between them. This CDR3 is 13 amino acids long. In DNA form, the CDR3 reads TGTGCCATCGGGTCGGGACACCGCACTGAAGCTTTCTTT. Its translation: CAIGSGHRTEAFF.

The CDR3 reads CASSVGTGQPQHF. The CDR3 DNA is TGTGCCAGCAGCGTAGGTACGGGGCAGCCCCAGCATTTT. The chain links TRBV9 to TRBJ1-5; D is unclear. V gave up 0 bases and J gave up 7 bases, with 8 bases separating them. Germline lookup yields CDR1 SGDLS and CDR2 YYNGEE. The CDR3 contains 13 residues.

Remarks on this clonotype: One end of the junction varies from germline; a read error may be responsible. This chain uses TRBV19 with TRBJ2-1, with 12 bases that match TRBD2. The CDR3 is 17 amino acids. Germline assignment: CDR1 LNHDA and CDR2 SQIVND (reference sequence). This CDR3 reads CASSRNRLAGERNEQFF. The CDR3 DNA reads TGTGCCAGCAGTAGAAATCGACTAGCGGGAGAACGCAATGAGCAGTTCTTC. Together with reference TRBV19 and TRBJ2-1, the CDR3 gives the full variable domain: DGGITQSPKYLFRKEGQNVTLSCEQNLNHDAMYWYRQDPGQGLRLIYYSQIVNDFQKGDIAEGYSVSREKKESFPLTVTSAQKNPTAFYLCASSRNRLAGERNEQFFGPGTRLTVL.

This clonotype has just one count. The chain links TRBV10-2 to TRBJ2-1; D gene unclear. Germline lookup yields CDR1 WSHSY and CDR2 SAAADI. The ends were cut back, 0 bases at V and 3 bases at J, with 12 bases in the middle. The CDR3 runs 16 residues. CDR3 in amino acids: CASSESGEFGYNEQFF. As DNA, the CDR3 is TGCGCCAGCAGTGAGTCGGGCGAGTTCGGCTACAATGAGCAGTTCTTC.

This clonotype has at least ten counts. The V call is TRBV6-5, the J call TRBJ2-7; 9 nucleotides line up with TRBD1. This CDR3 region has 14 residues. Germline V gives CDR1 MNHEY, CDR2 SVGAGI. V shed 4 bases and J 2 bases; nucleotides not matched to a gene: 3. The CDR3 DNA follows: TGTGCCAGCAGTTTGGGACAGGGCCCCTACGAGCAGTACTTC. The encoded protein is CASSLGQGPYEQYF.

On this clonotype: With a much larger clone just one base away, this may be a read error. V gene TRBV7-9 combines with J gene TRBJ1-1; no definite D call. The CDR3 is 13 amino acids. CDR1 SEHNR and CDR2 FQNEAQ come from the germline V gene (reference sequence). CDR3 loop: CASRSDGNAEAFF. Written as DNA, the CDR3 is TGTGCCAGCCGCTCGGACGGGAACGCTGAAGCTTTCTTT.

By share, this clonotype ranks as medium-sized. The V and J genes are TRBV7-2 and TRBJ2-3; tentative D call: TRBD2 (5 bases). CDR1 and CDR2 (germline): SGHTA, FQGNSA. The CDR3 is 16 residues long. Trimming took off 1 base at V and 0 bases at J, with 11 bases between the two ends. CDR3 loop: CASSLGLAISTDTQYF. The CDR3 DNA is TGTGCCAGCAGCTTAGGTCTAGCCATTAGCACAGATACGCAGTATTTT.

The V and J genes are TRBV6-1 and TRBJ1-2; D gene ambiguous. CDR1 MNHNS and CDR2 SASEGT come from the germline V gene. The V and J ends lost 6 bases and 8 bases respectively, with 10 bases between them. This CDR3 is 11 amino acids long. The DNA for the CDR3 is TGTGCCAGCAGGGTCGGGTTCGGCTACACCTTC. Encoded protein: CASRVGFGYTF.

The chain couples TRBV6-5 to TRBJ1-5, with 7 bases matching TRBD1. Germline assignment: CDR1 MNHEY and CDR2 SVGAGI. The V segment lost 6 bases and the J segment 0 bases; nucleotides outside the gene matches: 5. The CDR3 consists of 15 residues. The CDR3 DNA sequence: TGTGCCAGCAGAAAGACAGGGACTAGCAATCAGCCCCAGCATTTT. Protein sequence: CASRKTGTSNQPQHF.

This chain joins TRBV3-1 and TRBJ2-2, with 8 bases aligning to TRBD2. J was trimmed by 1 base and V by 0 bases; bases with no gene match: 7. The germline gives CDR1 LGHDT, CDR2 YNNKEL (reference sequence). The CDR3 consists of 18 residues. The CDR3 region has the DNA TGTGCCAGCAGCCAAGATCAACTAGCGGCCATGAACACCGGGGAGCTGTTTTTT. It codes for CASSQDQLAAMNTGELFF.

Points on this clonotype: The junction departs from germline at one end; a sequencing error may be responsible. This rearrangement joins TRBV25-1 to TRBJ1-2, with a tentative D call TRBD1 (6 bases). CDR1 and CDR2 from the germline V gene are MGHDK and SYGVNS. The CDR3 has 14 amino acids. DNA of the CDR3: TGTGCCAGCAGTGAAACGGGACAATTCGATGGCTACGCCTTC. Its protein is CASSETGQFDGYAF.